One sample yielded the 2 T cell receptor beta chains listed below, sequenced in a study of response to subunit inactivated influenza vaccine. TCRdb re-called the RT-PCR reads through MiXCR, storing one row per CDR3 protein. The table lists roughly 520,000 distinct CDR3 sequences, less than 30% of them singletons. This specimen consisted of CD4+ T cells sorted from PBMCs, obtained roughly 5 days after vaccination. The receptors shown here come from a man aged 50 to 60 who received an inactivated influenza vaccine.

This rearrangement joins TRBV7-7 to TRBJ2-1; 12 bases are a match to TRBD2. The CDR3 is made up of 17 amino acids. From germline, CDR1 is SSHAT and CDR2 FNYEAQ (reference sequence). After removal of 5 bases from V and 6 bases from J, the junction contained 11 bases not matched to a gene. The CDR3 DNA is TGTGCCAGCAGCCCAGGGACTAGCGGGCACTTTGTCAATGAGCAGTTCTTC. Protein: CASSPGTSGHFVNEQFF.

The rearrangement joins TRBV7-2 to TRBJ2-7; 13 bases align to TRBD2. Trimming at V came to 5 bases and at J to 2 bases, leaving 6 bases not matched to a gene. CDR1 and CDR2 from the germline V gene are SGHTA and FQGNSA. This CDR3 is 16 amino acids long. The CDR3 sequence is CASSRTSGSPTYEQYF. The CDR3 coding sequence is TGTGCCAGCAGCCGGACTAGCGGGAGCCCAACCTACGAGCAGTACTTC. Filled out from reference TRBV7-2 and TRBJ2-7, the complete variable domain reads GAGVSQSPSNKVTEKGKDVELRCDPISGHTALYWYRQSLGQGLEFLIYFQGNSAPDKSGLPSDRFSAERTGGSVSTLTIQRTQQEDSAVYLCASSRTSGSPTYEQYFGPGTRLTVT.